This entry is about one TCR beta chain. The antigen remains unidentified. The data derive from a study of monozygotic twins with inflammatory bowel disease. General study results and limits: Neither one strong signal nor one clonotype associated with IBD was supported. The inverse Simpson measure of TCRbeta diversity was lower in IBD patients than in healthy co-twins.

TCRdb reworked the 5' RACE reads into one entry per CDR3 protein, no DNA. This table holds 300,000 to 450,000 distinct CDR3 sequences. Germline V gene data show CDR1 as SGDLS and CDR2 as YYNGEE. This CDR3 is 16 amino acids long. The sequence was collected from a human donor with ulcerative colitis or Crohn's disease, or a healthy co-twin of an affected twin (not recorded which). The J gene is TRBJ2-1, the V gene TRBV9. The sequencing sample was made of blood. CDR3 residues: CASSPSGLAAYNEQFF.